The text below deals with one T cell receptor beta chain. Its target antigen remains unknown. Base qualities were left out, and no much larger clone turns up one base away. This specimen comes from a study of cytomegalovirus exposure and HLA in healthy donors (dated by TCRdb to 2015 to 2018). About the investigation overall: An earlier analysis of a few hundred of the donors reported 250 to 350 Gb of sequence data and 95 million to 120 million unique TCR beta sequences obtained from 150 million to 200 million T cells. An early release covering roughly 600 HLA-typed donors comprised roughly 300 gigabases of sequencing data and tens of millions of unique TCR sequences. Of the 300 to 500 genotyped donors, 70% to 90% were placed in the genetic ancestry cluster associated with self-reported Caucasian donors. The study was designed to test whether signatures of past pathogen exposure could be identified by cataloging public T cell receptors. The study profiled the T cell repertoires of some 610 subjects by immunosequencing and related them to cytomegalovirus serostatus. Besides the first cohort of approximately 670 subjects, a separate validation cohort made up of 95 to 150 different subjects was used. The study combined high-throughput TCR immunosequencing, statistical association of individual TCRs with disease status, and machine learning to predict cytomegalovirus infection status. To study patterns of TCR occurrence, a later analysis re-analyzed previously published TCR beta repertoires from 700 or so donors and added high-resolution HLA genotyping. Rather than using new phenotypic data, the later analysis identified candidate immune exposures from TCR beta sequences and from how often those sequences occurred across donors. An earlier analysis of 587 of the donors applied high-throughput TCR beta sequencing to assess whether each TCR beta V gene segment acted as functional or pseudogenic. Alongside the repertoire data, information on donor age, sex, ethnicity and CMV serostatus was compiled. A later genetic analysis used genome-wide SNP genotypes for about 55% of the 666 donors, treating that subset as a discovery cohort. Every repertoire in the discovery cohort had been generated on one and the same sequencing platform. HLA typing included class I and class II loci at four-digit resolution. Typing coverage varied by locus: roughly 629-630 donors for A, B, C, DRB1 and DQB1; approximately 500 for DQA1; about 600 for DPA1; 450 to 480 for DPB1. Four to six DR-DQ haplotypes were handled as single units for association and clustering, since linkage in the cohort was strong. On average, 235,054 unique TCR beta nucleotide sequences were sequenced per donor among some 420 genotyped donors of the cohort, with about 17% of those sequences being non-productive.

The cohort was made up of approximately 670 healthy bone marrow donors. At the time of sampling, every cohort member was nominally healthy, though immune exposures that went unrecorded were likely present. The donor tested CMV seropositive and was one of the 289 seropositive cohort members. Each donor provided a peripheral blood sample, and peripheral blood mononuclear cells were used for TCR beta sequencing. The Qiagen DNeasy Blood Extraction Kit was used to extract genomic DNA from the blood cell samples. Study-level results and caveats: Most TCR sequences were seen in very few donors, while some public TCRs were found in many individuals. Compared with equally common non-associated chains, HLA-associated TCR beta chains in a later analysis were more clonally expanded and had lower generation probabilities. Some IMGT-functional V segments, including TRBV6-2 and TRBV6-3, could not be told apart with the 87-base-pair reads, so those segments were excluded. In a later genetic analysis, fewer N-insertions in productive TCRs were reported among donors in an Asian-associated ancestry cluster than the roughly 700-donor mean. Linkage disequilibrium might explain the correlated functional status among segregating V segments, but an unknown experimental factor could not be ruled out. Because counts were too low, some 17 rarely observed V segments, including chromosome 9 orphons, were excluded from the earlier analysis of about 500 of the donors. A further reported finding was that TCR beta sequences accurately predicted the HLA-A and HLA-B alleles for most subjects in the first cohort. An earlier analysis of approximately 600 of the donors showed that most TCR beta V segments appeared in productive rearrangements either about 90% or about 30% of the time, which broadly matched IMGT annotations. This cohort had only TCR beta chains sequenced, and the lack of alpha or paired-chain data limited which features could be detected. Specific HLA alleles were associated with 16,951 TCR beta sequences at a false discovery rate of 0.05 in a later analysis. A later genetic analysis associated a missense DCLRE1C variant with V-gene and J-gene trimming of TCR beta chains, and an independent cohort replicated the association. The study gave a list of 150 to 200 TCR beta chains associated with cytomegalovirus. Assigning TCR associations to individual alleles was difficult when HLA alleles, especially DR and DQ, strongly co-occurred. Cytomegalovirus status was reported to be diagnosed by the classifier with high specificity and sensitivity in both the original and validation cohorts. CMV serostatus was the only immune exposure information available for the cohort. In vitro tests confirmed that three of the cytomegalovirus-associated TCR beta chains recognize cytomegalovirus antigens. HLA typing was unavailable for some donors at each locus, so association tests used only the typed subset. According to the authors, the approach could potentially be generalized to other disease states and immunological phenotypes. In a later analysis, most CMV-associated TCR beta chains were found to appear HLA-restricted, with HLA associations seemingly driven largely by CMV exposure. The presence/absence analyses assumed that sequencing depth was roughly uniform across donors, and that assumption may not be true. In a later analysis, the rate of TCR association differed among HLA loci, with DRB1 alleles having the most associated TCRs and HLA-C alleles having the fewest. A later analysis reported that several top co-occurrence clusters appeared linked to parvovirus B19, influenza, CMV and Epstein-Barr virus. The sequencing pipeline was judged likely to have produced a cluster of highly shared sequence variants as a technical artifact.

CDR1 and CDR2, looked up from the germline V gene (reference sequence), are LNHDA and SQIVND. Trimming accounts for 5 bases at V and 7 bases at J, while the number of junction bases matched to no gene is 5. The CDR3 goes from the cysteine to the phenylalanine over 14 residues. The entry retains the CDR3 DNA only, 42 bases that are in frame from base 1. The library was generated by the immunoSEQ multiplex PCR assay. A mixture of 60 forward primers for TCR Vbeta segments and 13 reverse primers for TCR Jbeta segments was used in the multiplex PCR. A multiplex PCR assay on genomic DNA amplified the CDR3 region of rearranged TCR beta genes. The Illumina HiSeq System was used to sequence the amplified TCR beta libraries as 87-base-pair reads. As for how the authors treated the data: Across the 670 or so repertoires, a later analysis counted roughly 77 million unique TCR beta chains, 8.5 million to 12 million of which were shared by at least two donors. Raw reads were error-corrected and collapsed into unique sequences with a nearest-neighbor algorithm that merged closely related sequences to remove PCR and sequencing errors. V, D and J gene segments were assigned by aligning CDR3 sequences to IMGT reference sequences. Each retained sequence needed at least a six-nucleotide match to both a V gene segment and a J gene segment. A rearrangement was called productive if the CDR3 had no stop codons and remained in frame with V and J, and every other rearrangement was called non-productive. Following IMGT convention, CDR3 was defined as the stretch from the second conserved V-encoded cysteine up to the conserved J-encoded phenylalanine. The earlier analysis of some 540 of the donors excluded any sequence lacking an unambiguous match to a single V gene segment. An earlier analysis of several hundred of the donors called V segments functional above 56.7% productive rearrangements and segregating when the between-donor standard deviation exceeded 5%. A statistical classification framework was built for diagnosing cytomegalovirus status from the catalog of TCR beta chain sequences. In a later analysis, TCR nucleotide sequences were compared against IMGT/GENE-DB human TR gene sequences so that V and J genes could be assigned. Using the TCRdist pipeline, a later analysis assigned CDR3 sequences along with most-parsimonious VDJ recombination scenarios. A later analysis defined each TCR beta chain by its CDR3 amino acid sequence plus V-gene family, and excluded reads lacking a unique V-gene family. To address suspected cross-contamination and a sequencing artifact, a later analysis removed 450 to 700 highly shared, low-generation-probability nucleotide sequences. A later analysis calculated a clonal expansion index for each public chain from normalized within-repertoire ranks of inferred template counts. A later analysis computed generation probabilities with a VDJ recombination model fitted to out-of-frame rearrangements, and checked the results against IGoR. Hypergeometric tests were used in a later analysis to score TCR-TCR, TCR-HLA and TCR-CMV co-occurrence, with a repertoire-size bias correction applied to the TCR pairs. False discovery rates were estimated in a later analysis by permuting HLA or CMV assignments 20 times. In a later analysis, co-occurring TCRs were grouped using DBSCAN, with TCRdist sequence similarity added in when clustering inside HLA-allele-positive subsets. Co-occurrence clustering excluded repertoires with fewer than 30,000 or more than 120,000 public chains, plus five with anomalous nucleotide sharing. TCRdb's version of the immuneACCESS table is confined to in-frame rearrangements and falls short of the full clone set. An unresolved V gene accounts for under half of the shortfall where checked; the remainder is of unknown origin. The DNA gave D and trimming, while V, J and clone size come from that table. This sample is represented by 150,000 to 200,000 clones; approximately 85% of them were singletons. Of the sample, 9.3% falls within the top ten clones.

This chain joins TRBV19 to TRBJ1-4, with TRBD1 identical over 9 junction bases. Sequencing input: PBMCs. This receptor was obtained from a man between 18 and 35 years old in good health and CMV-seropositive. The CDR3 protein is CASSPGQGSEKLFF. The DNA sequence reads TGTGCCAGTAGTCCTGGACAGGGGAGTGAAAAACTGTTTTTT. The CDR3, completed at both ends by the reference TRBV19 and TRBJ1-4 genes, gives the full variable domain DGGITQSPKYLFRKEGQNVTLSCEQNLNHDAMYWYRQDPGQGLRLIYYSQIVNDFQKGDIAEGYSVSREKKESFPLTVTSAQKNPTAFYLCASSPGQGSEKLFFGSGTQLSVL.